One and the same sample provided the 4 T cell receptor beta chains below, sequenced in a study of OX40 agonist ivuxolimab in advanced cancers. TCRdb's copy holds only in-frame clones and misses some; the assay was immunoSEQ multiplex PCR. Of roughly 53,000 clones listed, around 85% are singletons. Sample: CD4+ or CD8+ T cells sorted from blood, taken in a trial of the OX40 agonist ivuxolimab. Every receptor here comes from an adult with an advanced solid tumor such as melanoma, head and neck, liver or kidney cancer.

The chain uses TRBV21-1 and TRBJ2-3; TRBD2, the D gene given by the table, was not confirmed from the DNA. TRBV21-1 is assigned pseudogene status. This CDR3 contains 14 residues. CDR3 nucleotides: TGTGCCAGCACCATGAGGGCTAGCACAGATACGCAGTATTTT. This codes for CASTMRASTDTQYF.

This clone showed up just a few times. The chain employs TRBV14 and TRBJ1-3, with D hard to call. The germline CDR1 and CDR2 sequences are SGHDN and FVKESK. Trimming shortened V by 1 base and J by 4 bases, and 8 bases separated the two germline ends. There are 14 residues in the CDR3. CDR3 loop: CASSQVGYGNTIYF. CDR3 sequence (DNA): TGTGCCAGCAGCCAAGTAGGGTACGGAAACACCATATATTTT.

V usage is TRBV7-2 and J usage is TRBJ1-1, with 10 bases that match TRBD1. The germline gives CDR1 SGHTA, CDR2 FQGNSA. The V gene end was trimmed by 6 bases and the J gene end by 0 bases; junction bases not matched to a gene: 1. This CDR3 is built from 14 residues. The CDR3 protein is CASRTGGVNTEAFF. CDR3 DNA: TGTGCCAGCAGGACAGGGGGCGTGAACACTGAAGCTTTCTTT.

The chain has TRBV15 and TRBJ2-2; 11 bases are a match to TRBD2. V lost 0 bases, J lost 5 bases, and 2 bases stayed unmatched. The CDR3 has 16 amino acids. Looked up from germline, CDR1 is LNHNV and CDR2 is YYDKDF (reference sequence). For the CDR3, the DNA is TGTGCCACCAGCAGAGATCTAGCGGGGGGAACCGGGGAGCTGTTTTTT. Translating gives CATSRDLAGGTGELFF.